The rows below give T cell receptor beta chains drawn from one sample of a study of OX40 agonist ivuxolimab in advanced cancers. The table came from immunoSEQ multiplex PCR; TCRdb's copy has only in-frame clones and leaves some out. The repertoire holds over 95,000 clones, with about 80% as singletons. The sample here was CD4+ or CD8+ T cells sorted from blood, taken in a trial of the OX40 agonist ivuxolimab. These receptors came from an adult with an advanced solid tumor such as melanoma, head and neck, liver or kidney cancer. Both conserved end residues are part of each CDR3. A D gene is named only where the DNA matches it firmly. Size is omitted from some rows. Given values are once, few, many or a class for expanded clones.

cdr3_nt: TGTGCCACCAGCAGAGATCGGGCTGGCTACACCTTC
cdr3_aa: CATSRDRAGYTF
cdr3_length: 12
v_call: TRBV15
clone_size: .
d_call: .
j_call: TRBJ1-2

cdr3_nt: TGTGCCAGCAGCTTCAGCCAAGTGAACACTGAAGCTTTCTTT
cdr3_aa: CASSFSQVNTEAFF
cdr3_length: 14
v_call: TRBV5-6
clone_size: .
d_call: .
j_call: TRBJ1-1

cdr3_nt: TGTGCCAGTAGGTTAGGGGCTGGAAATGAGCAGTTCTTC
cdr3_aa: CASRLGAGNEQFF
cdr3_length: 13
v_call: TRBV19
clone_size: once
d_call: .
j_call: TRBJ2-1

cdr3_nt: TGTGCCAGCAGCCGAGTTCGGATTGAAAACATTCAGTACTTC
cdr3_aa: CASSRVRIENIQYF
cdr3_length: 14
v_call: TRBV7-9
clone_size: once
d_call: .
j_call: TRBJ2-4

cdr3_nt: TGTGCCAGCAGCTTAGGGACTAGCATATACAATGAGCAGTTCTTC
cdr3_aa: CASSLGTSIYNEQFF
cdr3_length: 15
v_call: TRBV7-2
clone_size: .
d_call: TRBD2
j_call: TRBJ2-1

cdr3_nt: TGTGCCAGCAGCCAAGTGGGACAGGGACGGGAGGGCACCTACGAGCAGTACTTC
cdr3_aa: CASSQVGQGREGTYEQYF
cdr3_length: 18
v_call: TRBV14
clone_size: .
d_call: .
j_call: TRBJ2-7

cdr3_nt: TGTGCCAGCAGTCTCTACCAGGGGGCGATGAACACTGAAGCTTTCTTT
cdr3_aa: CASSLYQGAMNTEAFF
cdr3_length: 16
v_call: TRBV13
clone_size: once
d_call: TRBD1
j_call: TRBJ1-1

cdr3_nt: TGTGCCTGGAGTGTACCTGGGACCGGGGCCAACGTCCTGACTTTC
cdr3_aa: CAWSVPGTGANVLTF
cdr3_length: 15
v_call: TRBV30
clone_size: .
d_call: .
j_call: TRBJ2-6

cdr3_nt: TGTGCCAGCAGCGTGACTAGCGGGATTAGCACAGATACGCAGTATTTT
cdr3_aa: CASSVTSGISTDTQYF
cdr3_length: 16
v_call: TRBV11-2
clone_size: .
d_call: TRBD2
j_call: TRBJ2-3

cdr3_nt: TGTGCCAGCACCATAACCGCAAGTAATCAGCCCCAGCATTTT
cdr3_aa: CASTITASNQPQHF
cdr3_length: 14
v_call: TRBV28
clone_size: .
d_call: .
j_call: TRBJ1-5

cdr3_nt: TGTGCCAGCAGCTTAAAACAATCGGACACCATATATTTT
cdr3_aa: CASSLKQSDTIYF
cdr3_length: 13
v_call: TRBV7-9
clone_size: few
d_call: .
j_call: TRBJ1-3

cdr3_nt: TGTGCCTGGGCCACAGGGTTGGATCAGCCCCAGCATTTT
cdr3_aa: CAWATGLDQPQHF
cdr3_length: 13
v_call: TRBV30
clone_size: .
d_call: .
j_call: TRBJ1-5

cdr3_nt: TGTGCCAGCTCACCAGCGGAGAATTCACCCCTCCACTTT
cdr3_aa: CASSPAENSPLHF
cdr3_length: 13
v_call: TRBV18
clone_size: .
d_call: .
j_call: TRBJ1-6

cdr3_nt: TGTGCCAGCAGCCAAGGCGGTTCCGTTCTGTGGGATACGCAGTATTTT
cdr3_aa: CASSQGGSVLWDTQYF
cdr3_length: 16
v_call: TRBV14
clone_size: .
d_call: .
j_call: TRBJ2-3

cdr3_nt: TGTGCCAGCAGCTTACGGTACTCTGGAAACACCATATATTTT
cdr3_aa: CASSLRYSGNTIYF
cdr3_length: 14
v_call: TRBV9
clone_size: once
d_call: .
j_call: TRBJ1-3

cdr3_nt: TGCGCCAGCAGCTCCCTGGACCGATCCTACGAGCAGTACTTC
cdr3_aa: CASSSLDRSYEQYF
cdr3_length: 14
v_call: TRBV5-1
clone_size: many
d_call: .
j_call: TRBJ2-7

cdr3_nt: TGTGCCACCAGCAGAGGTCTACAGGGTTCGGATGAAAAACTGTTTTTT
cdr3_aa: CATSRGLQGSDEKLFF
cdr3_length: 16
v_call: TRBV15
clone_size: .
d_call: .
j_call: TRBJ1-4

cdr3_nt: TGTGCCAGCGCCTATTGGTTTGTGAACACTGAAGCTTTCTTT
cdr3_aa: CASAYWFVNTEAFF
cdr3_length: 14
v_call: TRBV28
clone_size: .
d_call: .
j_call: TRBJ1-1

cdr3_nt: TGCAGCGTCCGACAGGGTGAGACCCAGTACTTC
cdr3_aa: CSVRQGETQYF
cdr3_length: 11
v_call: TRBV29-1
clone_size: .
d_call: TRBD1
j_call: TRBJ2-5

cdr3_nt: TGTGCCGGCAGTGAAGGGGACAGGCGACAGCCCCAGCATTTT
cdr3_aa: CAGSEGDRRQPQHF
cdr3_length: 14
v_call: TRBV6-1
clone_size: .
d_call: TRBD1
j_call: TRBJ1-5

cdr3_nt: TGTGCCTGGAGTGTAAGTAGGGCTAGCGGGGCCTACAATGAGCAGTTCTTC
cdr3_aa: CAWSVSRASGAYNEQFF
cdr3_length: 17
v_call: TRBV30
clone_size: .
d_call: TRBD2
j_call: TRBJ2-1

cdr3_nt: TGTGCCAGCAGGTTACAGGGGGCTAGGAGCAATCAGCCCCAGCATTTT
cdr3_aa: CASRLQGARSNQPQHF
cdr3_length: 16
v_call: TRBV2
clone_size: .
d_call: TRBD1
j_call: TRBJ1-5

cdr3_nt: TGTGCCAGCAGCTTATACCCCAATCAGCCCCAGCATTTT
cdr3_aa: CASSLYPNQPQHF
cdr3_length: 13
v_call: TRBV7-3
clone_size: .
d_call: .
j_call: TRBJ1-5

cdr3_nt: TGTGCCAGCAGCGGGGGTGGAAACACCATATATTTT
cdr3_aa: CASSGGGNTIYF
cdr3_length: 12
v_call: TRBV28
clone_size: .
d_call: .
j_call: TRBJ1-3

cdr3_nt: TGTGCCAGCAGCCGAGGGGGTTCATCCTACGAGCAGTACTTC
cdr3_aa: CASSRGGSSYEQYF
cdr3_length: 14
v_call: TRBV7-2
clone_size: .
d_call: .
j_call: TRBJ2-7

cdr3_nt: TGTGCCATCAGGAGGACAGGTGATAATTCACCCCTCCACTTT
cdr3_aa: CAIRRTGDNSPLHF
cdr3_length: 14
v_call: TRBV10-3
clone_size: few
d_call: TRBD1
j_call: TRBJ1-6

cdr3_nt: TGTGCCACCGGTGATATTGACAGGGTGGATGGCTACACCTTC
cdr3_aa: CATGDIDRVDGYTF
cdr3_length: 14
v_call: TRBV6-6
clone_size: .
d_call: TRBD1
j_call: TRBJ1-2

cdr3_nt: TGCGCCAGCAGCCATACAGGGGGCATAGATACGCAGTATTTT
cdr3_aa: CASSHTGGIDTQYF
cdr3_length: 14
v_call: TRBV5-1
clone_size: .
d_call: TRBD1
j_call: TRBJ2-3

cdr3_nt: TGCGCCAGCAGCCAGGGTTTAGCGGGGGGCTACTACGAGCAGTACTTC
cdr3_aa: CASSQGLAGGYYEQYF
cdr3_length: 16
v_call: TRBV4-3
clone_size: .
d_call: TRBD2
j_call: TRBJ2-7

cdr3_nt: TGTGCCAGCAGTGAAGCGAGGGGCTACACCTTC
cdr3_aa: CASSEARGYTF
cdr3_length: 11
v_call: TRBV6-1
clone_size: .
d_call: .
j_call: TRBJ1-2

cdr3_nt: TGTGCCAGCAGCCCAGGGAGTGCGAGGACTGAAGCTTTCTTT
cdr3_aa: CASSPGSARTEAFF
cdr3_length: 14
v_call: TRBV7-8
clone_size: .
d_call: .
j_call: TRBJ1-1